This T cell receptor beta chain was observed in a study of spatial heterogeneity in lung cancer. For the study at large: Available follow-up PBMC samples were sequenced, at a median of about 2 years post-resection.

Germline lookup yields CDR1 MNHEY and CDR2 SMNVEV (reference sequence). V lost 7 bases and J lost 0; bases outside the gene matches: 5. The CDR3 length is 16 residues. Every TCR cDNA molecule bore its own unique molecular identifier. TCRdb itself ran the 5' RACE reads through MiXCR, one entry per CDR3 protein. The table lists about 120,000 distinct CDR3 sequences, over 9% of them singletons, with around a sixth in the top ten. Described time point: blood at routine non-recurrence follow-up after resection. Frozen PBMC, nontumor lung or tumor provided whole RNA, which was sequenced unsorted. This TCR derives from a male donor with early-stage non-small cell lung cancer. The V gene is TRBV27, the J gene TRBJ2-1; 11 bases line up with TRBD2. The material was PBMCs, obtained at follow-up. CDR3: CASTSGGLSSYNEQFF. CDR3 sequence (DNA): TGTGCCAGCACTAGCGGGGGGCTGAGCTCCTACAATGAGCAGTTCTTC.